Listed here are 5 T cell receptor beta chains from one sample, sequenced in a study of response to subunit inactivated influenza vaccine. Via MiXCR, TCRdb re-called the RT-PCR reads, giving one row per CDR3 protein. The sample holds roughly 650,000 distinct CDR3 sequences, less than 15% seen once. The sequenced sample was PBMCs from blood, obtained 14 to 15 days before vaccination. The receptors come from a middle-aged man who received an inactivated influenza vaccine.

The CDR3 DNA reads as TGTGCCAGCAGACGGGGGGTCTCCACCGGGGAGCTGTTTTTT. Amino acid sequence: CASRRGVSTGELFF. The rearrangement joins TRBV12-3 or TRBV12-4 to TRBJ2-2, with 7 bases aligning to TRBD2. The CDR3 runs 14 residues. The V segment lost 6 bases and the J segment 4 bases; nucleotides outside the gene matches: 5.

This clonotype was recorded many times. The chain is built from TRBV7-8 and TRBJ2-1; maybe TRBD2 (6 bases). Germline V lookup: CDR1 SGHVS, CDR2 FQNEAQ. The CDR3 extends over 14 amino acids. V lost 2 bases, J lost 6 bases, and 11 bases lay in between. CDR3 loop: CASSLRGMGNEQFF. The CDR3 nucleotides read TGTGCCAGCAGCTTACGCGGGATGGGCAATGAGCAGTTCTTC.

The chain joins TRBV7-9 to TRBJ1-4; D ambiguous. The CDR3 has 16 residues. Between the trimmed V and J ends, which lost 5 bases and 2 bases, there was a span of 15 bases. CDR1 and CDR2 from the germline V gene are SEHNR and FQNEAQ (reference sequence). CDR3: CASSPGMGFTNEKLFF. In nucleotides, the CDR3 is TGTGCCAGCAGCCCAGGCATGGGGTTCACTAATGAAAAACTGTTTTTT.

V is TRBV9 and J is TRBJ2-5, with D perhaps matching TRBD1 or TRBD2 (5 bases each). The CDR3 is 17 residues long. Germline CDR1 SGDLS, CDR2 YYNGEE. The V and J ends lost 3 bases and 2 bases respectively, with 20 bases between them. In nucleotides, the CDR3 is TGTGCCAGCAGCGGCTCCCCCGCCGGGACGGCGCAAGAGACCCAGTACTTC. Amino acid sequence: CASSGSPAGTAQETQYF. Complete variable domain (other parts from reference TRBV9 and TRBJ2-5): DSGVTQTPKHLITATGQRVTLRCSPRSGDLSVYWYQQSLDQGLQFLIQYYNGEERAKGNILERFSAQQFPDLHSELNLSSLELGDSALYFCASSGSPAGTAQETQYFGPGTRLLVL.

This clonotype has ten or more counts. The chain links TRBV7-6 to TRBJ2-7; D call uncertain. The CDR3 length is 13 residues. Trimming removed 5 bases at V and 3 bases at J, with 11 bases between. Germline V gene data show CDR1 as SGHVS and CDR2 as FNYEAQ. For the CDR3, the DNA is TGTGCCAGCAGCCCTAGTGGGTACTACGAGCAGTACTTC. Its protein is CASSPSGYYEQYF.